Below, 7 T cell receptor beta chains from the same sample are listed, as sequenced in a study of T cell responses to AZD1222 COVID-19 vaccine. TCRdb's table, derived via immunoSEQ multiplex PCR, lists solely in-frame clones and lacks some. The data hold approximately 140,000 clones, with 82% observed a single time. The sample here was peripheral blood, taken on day 0 of MenACWY control vaccination. These receptors originate from an adult in good health.

The V call is TRBV5-4, the J call TRBJ2-7; D tentatively reads TRBD1 or TRBD2 (7 bases each). Per germline, CDR1 SGHNT and CDR2 YYREEE (reference sequence). Deletions cut 4 bases from V and 6 bases from J, with 20 bases between. The CDR3 is 15 amino acids. The CDR3 coding sequence is TGTGCCAGCAGCACCCAGGGGGGGCGCAGATCCGAGCAGTACTTC. This gives the protein CASSTQGGRRSEQYF.

The chain carries TRBV14 and TRBJ1-3; D call uncertain. This CDR3 has 17 residues. V gave up 1 base and J gave up 0 bases, with 13 bases separating them. Germline V gives CDR1 SGHDN, CDR2 FVKESK. The DNA of the CDR3 is TGTGCCAGCAGCCAAGTCGGGTGGGTCTCCTCTGGAAACACCATATATTTT. It codes for CASSQVGWVSSGNTIYF. Looking up the rest from reference TRBV14 and TRBJ1-3 gives the full variable domain: EAGVTQFPSHSVIEKGQTVTLRCDPISGHDNLYWYRRVMGKEIKFLLHFVKESKQDESGMPNNRFLAERTGGTYSTLKVQPAELEDSGVYFCASSQVGWVSSGNTIYFGEGSWLTVV.

This clone was observed once. The chain couples TRBV6-5 to TRBJ1-6; no firm D call. CDR3 length: 15 residues. The V end lost 0 bases, the J end lost 10 bases, and 13 bases lay between the germline ends. Germline assignment: CDR1 MNHEY and CDR2 SVGAGI. The CDR3 DNA sequence: TGTGCCAGCAGTTACTCTCTGGAGGGAGGGTCACCCCTCCACTTT. Protein: CASSYSLEGGSPLHF.

This clone was counted between two and nine times. This rearrangement joins TRBV6-5 to TRBJ2-3; D could derive from TRBD1 or TRBD2 (6 bases each). The germline V gene encodes CDR1 MNHEY and CDR2 SVGAGI. The CDR3 length is 14 residues. With 6 bases removed from V and 6 bases from J, the gap between germline ends came to 16 bases. The CDR3 DNA follows: TGTGCCAGCAGCCTTACGGGGGCCCGGGATACGCAGTATTTT. This codes for CASSLTGARDTQYF.

The V and J genes are TRBV27 and TRBJ2-6; D is unclear. Trimming left V 3 bases short and J 4 bases short, with 4 bases between. CDR1 and CDR2 (germline): MNHEY, SMNVEV (reference sequence). This CDR3 comprises 13 residues. CDR3 sequence reads: CASSFTGANVLTF. Written as DNA, the CDR3 is TGTGCCAGCAGTTTCACCGGGGCCAACGTCCTGACTTTC.

The chain uses TRBV7-9 and TRBJ1-4; tentative D call: TRBD1 (6 bases). V was pared by 4 bases and J by 5 bases, with 14 bases between. The CDR3 contains 15 residues. The germline V gene encodes CDR1 SEHNR and CDR2 FQNEAQ (reference sequence). CDR3 region: CASSSRDTRNEKLFF. The CDR3 nucleotides are TGTGCCAGCAGCTCCCGGGACACCCGGAATGAAAAACTGTTTTTT.

This chain uses TRBV15 with TRBJ2-2; the D gene is possibly TRBD1 (5 bases). Trimming stripped 7 bases from V and 6 bases from J, with 18 bases between. CDR1 and CDR2 (germline): LNHNV, YYDKDF (reference sequence). The CDR3 totals 15 residues. The CDR3 region has the DNA TGTGCCACCAAACTCAGCAGGGCAGTGGCCGGGGAGCTGTTTTTT. This sequence encodes CATKLSRAVAGELFF.